This TCR beta chain was recorded in a study of Tregs in tolerant kidney transplant recipients. About the research overall: CD4+CD25+CD127- cells came from approximately three-day belatacept mixed lymphocyte reactions, some with approximately five-day graft donor restimulation. Sorting used antibodies to exclude donor cells. Points from the study as a whole: Activated donor B cell expansion appeared to reveal the most relevant donor-specific TCRbeta repertoire. Validation in larger populations is needed because few patients were studied.

In regard to this clone: Its specificity is not known.

Generated by immunoSEQ multiplex PCR, the TCRdb table keeps only in-frame clones and is missing some. The table lists just under 45,000 clones, over 95% of them singletons. Sequenced material: Tregs from blood cultured with allogeneic cells. The receptor was isolated from a human donor in good health.

CDR3 nucleotides: TGTGCCAGCTCACCATACACTAGCGGGAGTGGGGCCCTCACAGATACGCAGTATTTT. Amino acid sequence: CASSPYTSGSGALTDTQYF. The chain recombines TRBV18 with TRBJ2-3; 11 bases fit TRBD2. Per the germline V gene, CDR1 is KGHSH and CDR2 is LQKENI. CDR3 length: 19 residues. Trimming cost V 2 bases and J 2 bases; bases outside gene matches: 12.